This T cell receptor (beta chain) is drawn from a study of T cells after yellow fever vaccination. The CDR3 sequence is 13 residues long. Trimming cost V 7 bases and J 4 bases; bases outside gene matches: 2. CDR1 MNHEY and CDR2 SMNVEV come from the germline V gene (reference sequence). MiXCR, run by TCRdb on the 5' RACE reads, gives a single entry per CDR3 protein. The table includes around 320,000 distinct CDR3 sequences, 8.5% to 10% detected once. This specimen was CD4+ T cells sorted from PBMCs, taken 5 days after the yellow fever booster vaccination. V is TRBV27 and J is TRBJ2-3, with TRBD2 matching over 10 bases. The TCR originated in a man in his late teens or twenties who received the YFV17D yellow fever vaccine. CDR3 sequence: CASKSGGADTQYF. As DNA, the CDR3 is TGTGCCAGCAAAAGCGGGGGGGCAGATACGCAGTATTTT.